What follows is one T cell receptor beta chain and its context. The authors' processing: From reference gene primer amplification, estimates of nucleated cell counts were derived. Only in-frame clones appear in the TCRdb table, and some are missing; sequencing was by immunoSEQ multiplex PCR. V and J calls and clone size are as listed in that table; D and trimming were resolved from the DNA. The sample includes about 120,000 clones, about 74% of them seen just once. The sample comes from a study of blood T cell repertoires in COVID-19. On the study more broadly: The analysed material was cDNA or gDNA that came from T cells, B-cell-depleted T cells, or PBMCs.

Trimming removed 9 bases from V and 2 bases from J; junction bases left unmatched: 9. The CDR3 covers 14 residues. Germline V CDR1 and CDR2: LGHDT, YNNKEL (reference sequence). Material for sequencing was peripheral blood. The clonotype comes from a human donor in a cohort sampled during active COVID-19. The chain joins TRBV3-1 (or the pseudogene TRBV3-2) to TRBJ2-7, with TRBD2 identical over 8 bases. CDR3 nucleotide sequence: TGTGCCAGTCAAGCGGGGGCCCCTACCTACGAGCAGTACTTC. Translating it yields CASQAGAPTYEQYF.